This record covers a single T cell receptor beta chain. Its target is unknown. Sorted naive or memory CD4+ cells met CEF peptides for about 10 days. Libraries were prepared by immunoSEQ multiplex PCR; TCRdb keeps only in-frame clonotypes and omits some of them. The data contain around 35,000 clones, approximately 81% of them seen just once; the ten biggest clones take up 3.5% to 5.5%. The data belong to a study of CD4 T cells in relation to SARS-CoV-2 and coronaviruses. Study-level information: Crossreactive spike epitopes shared across donors were mapped to their HLA restriction.

The germline CDR1 and CDR2 sequences are SGHNT and YYREEE (reference sequence). V shed 5 bases and J 5 bases; nucleotides not matched to a gene: 11. The CDR3 consists of 15 residues. Sequences were obtained from naive CD4+ T cells from PBMCs, cultured in vitro. Subset: naive CD4+ T cells isolated by negative enrichment. This clonotype was obtained from an adult with COVID-19. This rearrangement joins TRBV5-4 to TRBJ2-5; TRBD2 agrees at 8 bases. In DNA form, the CDR3 reads TGTGCCAGCAGTCAAAGCCGGACTAGCATGGAGACCCAGTACTTC. Protein sequence: CASSQSRTSMETQYF.